The source of this T cell receptor (beta chain) is a study of T cell changes during pregnancy in multiple sclerosis (dated by TCRdb to between 2017 and 2020). The study in broad terms: In women with multiple sclerosis, the researchers looked at how the T cell repertoire shifted as pregnancy progressed.

Reading from cysteine to phenylalanine, the CDR3 counts 14 amino acids. Only the CDR3 portion is preserved as DNA: 42 bases, with reading frame beginning at the first base. V is pared back by 5 bases and J by 0 bases, with 11 bases lying between the germline termini. Reading the germline V gene (reference sequence) gives CDR1 SEHNR and CDR2 FQNEAQ. A remark on this clone: This clone's antigen is unknown. No quality values exist for individual bases; no much larger clone is one base distant. Other DNA variants within this sample encode the same CDR3.

The library relied on the immunoSEQ multiplex PCR assay. Held by TCRdb, this immuneACCESS table contains in-frame sequences only and omits some clones. Under half of the omission traces to an unresolved V gene where checked; the cause of the rest is unknown. For this sample there are about 48,000 clones; 88% appear just once. The ten biggest clones cover about 1.2% of the sample. The sequence links TRBV7-9 to TRBJ2-7; a weak D assignment points to TRBD1 (5 bases agree). The sequence was collected from a female donor with multiple sclerosis, enrolled in a pregnancy study. The source was CD4+ T cells from peripheral blood mononuclear cells, collected in the second trimester of pregnancy. CDR3 reads: CASSPQVNSYEQYF. The sequence in DNA is TGTGCCAGCAGCCCACAGGTTAACTCCTACGAGCAGTACTTC. With the portions outside the CDR3 filled from the reference TRBV7-9 and TRBJ2-7 genes, the complete variable region becomes DTGVSQNPRHKITKRGQNVTFRCDPISEHNRLYWYRQTLGQGPEFLTYFQNEAQLEKSRLLSDRFSAERPKGSFSTLEIQRTEQGDSAMYLCASSPQVNSYEQYFGPGTRLTVT.